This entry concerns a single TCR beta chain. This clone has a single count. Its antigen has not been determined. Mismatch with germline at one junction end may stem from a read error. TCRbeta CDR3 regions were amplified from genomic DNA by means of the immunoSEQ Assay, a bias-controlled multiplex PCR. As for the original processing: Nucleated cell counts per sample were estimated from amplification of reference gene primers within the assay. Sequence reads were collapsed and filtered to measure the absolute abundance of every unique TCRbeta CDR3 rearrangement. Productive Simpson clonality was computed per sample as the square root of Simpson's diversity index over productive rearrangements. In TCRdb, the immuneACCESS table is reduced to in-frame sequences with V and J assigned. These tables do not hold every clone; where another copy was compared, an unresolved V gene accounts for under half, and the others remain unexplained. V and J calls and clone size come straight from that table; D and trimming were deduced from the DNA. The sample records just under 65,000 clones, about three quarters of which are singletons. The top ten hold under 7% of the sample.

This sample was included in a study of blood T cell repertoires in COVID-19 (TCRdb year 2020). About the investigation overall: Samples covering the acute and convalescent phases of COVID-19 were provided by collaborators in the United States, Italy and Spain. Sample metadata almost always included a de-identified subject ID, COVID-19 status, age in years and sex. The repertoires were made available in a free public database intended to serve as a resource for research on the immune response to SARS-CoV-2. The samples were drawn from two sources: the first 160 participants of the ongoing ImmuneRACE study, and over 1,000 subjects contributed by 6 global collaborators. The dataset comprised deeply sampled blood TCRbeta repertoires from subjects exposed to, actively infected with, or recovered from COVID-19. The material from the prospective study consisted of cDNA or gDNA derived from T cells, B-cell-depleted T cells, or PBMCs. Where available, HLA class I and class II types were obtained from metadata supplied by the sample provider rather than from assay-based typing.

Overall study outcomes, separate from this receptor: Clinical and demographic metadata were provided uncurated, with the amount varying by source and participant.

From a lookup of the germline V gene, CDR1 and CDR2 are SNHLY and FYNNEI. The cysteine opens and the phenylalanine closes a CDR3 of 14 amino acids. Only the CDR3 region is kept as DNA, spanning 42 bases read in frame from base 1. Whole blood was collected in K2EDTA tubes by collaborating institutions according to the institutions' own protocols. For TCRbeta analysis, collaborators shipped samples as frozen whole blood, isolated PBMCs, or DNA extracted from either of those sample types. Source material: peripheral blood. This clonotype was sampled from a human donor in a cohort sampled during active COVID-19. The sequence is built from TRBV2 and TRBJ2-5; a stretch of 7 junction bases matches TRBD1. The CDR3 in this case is CASSEGTVQETQYF. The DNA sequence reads TGTGCCAGCAGCGAAGGGACAGTACAAGAGACCCAGTACTTC.